One T cell receptor beta chain is described in this entry. These data belong to a study of blood T cell repertoires in COVID-19. Overall study context: COVID-19 samples, acute and convalescent, were from the United States, Italy and Spain.

Germline V lookup: CDR1 SGHNT, CDR2 YYREEE (reference sequence). With 5 bases clipped from V and 8 bases from J, the junction kept 5 bases outside the gene matches. The CDR3 runs to 13 residues. Some clones are missing from TCRdb's copy, which holds only in-frame ones; the method was immunoSEQ multiplex PCR. The sample yields under 250,000 clones, about four fifths seen once. This clonotype originated in a man between 50 and 59 years old with active or convalescent COVID-19. Sequences were obtained from peripheral blood. The chain combines TRBV5-4 with TRBJ1-4; TRBD1 agrees at 8 bases. Here the CDR3 DNA reads TGTGCCAGCAGTCAGGACAGGGCAGAAAAACTGTTTTTT. Translated, it gives CASSQDRAEKLFF.